This T cell receptor beta chain was identified in a study of cytomegalovirus exposure and HLA in healthy donors. General study results and limits: According to an earlier analysis, most TCR beta V segments yielded productive rearrangements about 87% or about 30% of the time.

Concerning this clone: Its antigen is not identified.

Germline V gene data show CDR1 as SGHTS and CDR2 as YDEGEE. The V end lost 7 bases, the J end lost 2 bases, and 14 bases lay between the germline ends. The CDR3 spans 14 residues. PCR involved 60 Vbeta and 13 Jbeta primers. Using immunoSEQ multiplex PCR, the repertoire was profiled, and TCRdb retains in-frame clones only, with some absent. The sample has more than 90,000 clones, about 70% seen once. The sequenced material came from PBMCs. The clonotype was recovered from a woman in her forties in good health and CMV-seronegative. J is TRBJ2-3 and V is TRBV5-8; TRBD2 is a possible D gene (7 bases). The CDR3 nucleotides read TGTGCCAGCGGGGGCCGGGACTACACAGATACGCAGTATTTT. It is translated as CASGGRDYTDTQYF.